This T cell receptor (beta chain) was recovered during a study of blood T cells in healthy people across ages. As regards this clonotype: Its antigen is as yet unknown.

CDR1 is SNHLY and CDR2 is FYNNEI in the germline V gene. Trimming cost V 0 bases and J 5 bases, with 7 bases left between them. The CDR3 contains 13 residues. At least 6.5 million PBMCs were isolated per sample. Study-level results: Unsorted PBMCs blocked a conclusive comparison of naive and antigen-experienced cells.

With a J-beta primer mix and a sample-barcoded 5' primer, a second PCR ran about 7 to 12 cycles. Each cDNA molecule was tagged by a template-switch adaptor that had 12 random nucleotides. A single record per CDR3 protein comes from TCRdb applying MiXCR to the 5' RACE reads. The data show roughly 560,000 distinct CDR3 sequences, 24% seen once. These records were also assigned to another study, of T cells of mothers and their children. As reported in that work: Every mother produced more than 8 million TCR beta CDR3 reads, whereas every child provided some 3 million.

The source material was blood. The TCR was taken from a boy under 18 in good health. The rearrangement links TRBV2 to TRBJ2-5; TRBD2 might be the D (5 bases). Here the CDR3 DNA reads TGTGCCAGCAGTGAAGCGAGGGCGGAGACCCAGTACTTC. This encodes CASSEARAETQYF.